The 20 T cell receptor beta chains reported below all come from one sample, sequenced in a study of cytotoxic CD8 clonotypes in ibrutinib-treated CLL. TCRdb's copy holds only in-frame clones and misses some; the assay was immunoSEQ multiplex PCR. The repertoire has about 45,000 clones, over 50% of them found once; the top ten carry about 22%. The sample was PBMCs, taken after 24 months of ibrutinib treatment. The source of these receptors is a human donor with chronic lymphocytic leukemia.

V gene TRBV7-6 combines with J gene TRBJ2-1; D perhaps matches TRBD2 (5 bases). Germline V gives CDR1 SGHVS, CDR2 FNYEAQ. V lost 5 bases and J 11 bases, leaving 13 bases between the germline ends. The CDR3 extends over 12 amino acids. CDR3 sequence: CASSLIRGQQFF. CDR3 coding DNA: TGTGCCAGCAGCCTCATCCGAGGGCAGCAGTTCTTC.

V usage is TRBV5-1 and J usage is TRBJ1-6; unclear D gene. The CDR3 spans 17 residues. Trimming removed 2 bases from V and 0 bases from J, with 12 bases in between. Germline CDR1 and CDR2: SGHRS and YFSETQ. For the CDR3, the DNA is TGCGCCAGCAGCTTCGGGTCTTATCGCTCCTATAATTCACCCCTCCACTTT. Its protein is CASSFGSYRSYNSPLHF. The full variable domain, with the rest looked up from reference TRBV5-1 and TRBJ1-6, is KAGVTQTPRYLIKTRGQQVTLSCSPISGHRSVSWYQQTPGQGLQFLFEYFSETQRNKGNFPGRFSGRQFSNSRSEMNVSTLELGDSALYLCASSFGSYRSYNSPLHFGNGTRLTVT.

This clone was observed a handful of times. V usage is TRBV15 and J usage is TRBJ2-5, with D unclear. V was cut by 10 bases and J by 0 bases, with 9 bases left in between. The germline V gene encodes CDR1 LNHNV and CDR2 YYDKDF (reference sequence). CDR3 size: 12 residues. CDR3 nucleotide sequence: TGTGCCAGCGGAGACTACCAAGAGACCCAGTACTTC. It is translated as CASGDYQETQYF. Full variable domain (rest looked up from reference TRBV15 and TRBJ2-5): DAMVIQNPRYQVTQFGKPVTLSCSQTLNHNVMYWYQQKSSQAPKLLFHYYDKDFNNEADTPDNFQSRRPNTSFCFLDIRSPGLGDTAMYLCASGDYQETQYFGPGTRLLVL.

The gene calls are TRBV28 and TRBJ2-7, with D perhaps matching TRBD2 (5 bases). Germline CDR1 and CDR2: MDHEN and SYDVKM. The V end was cut by 7 bases, the J end by 5 bases, with 21 bases between. This CDR3 has 15 residues. The CDR3 here is CASTEEGGSRDEQYF. CDR3 sequence (DNA): TGTGCCAGCACCGAGGAAGGAGGTTCACGGGACGAGCAGTACTTC.

V usage is TRBV5-1 and J usage is TRBJ1-1, with a weak D call TRBD1 (6 bases). Trimming removed 1 base from V and 4 bases from J, with 17 bases in between. CDR1 is SGHRS and CDR2 is YFSETQ in the germline V gene. The CDR3 totals 16 residues. The CDR3: CASSLNPTGRVTEAFF. CDR3 coding DNA: TGCGCCAGCAGCTTGAATCCTACAGGGCGGGTCACTGAAGCTTTCTTT.

This chain uses TRBV4-2 with TRBJ2-5, with D uncertain. The V end was cut by 0 bases, the J end by 1 base, with 3 bases between. The CDR3 extends over 13 amino acids. Germline CDR1 is LGHNA and CDR2 is YNFKEQ. The CDR3 DNA reads as TGTGCCAGCAGCCAAGATGGCCAAGAGACCCAGTACTTC. Protein sequence: CASSQDGQETQYF.

The V gene is TRBV9, the J gene TRBJ2-1, with D tentatively TRBD1 or TRBD2 (6 bases each). V lost 0 bases and J 2 bases, leaving 9 bases between the germline ends. The germline V gene encodes CDR1 SGDLS and CDR2 YYNGEE. The CDR3 spans 15 residues. CDR3 in amino acids: CASSVAGAPYNEQFF. In DNA, the CDR3 is TGTGCCAGCAGCGTAGCGGGGGCACCCTACAATGAGCAGTTCTTC.

The sample holds many counts of this clone. The chain carries TRBV2 and TRBJ1-2, with D perhaps matching TRBD1 (5 bases). CDR3 length: 16 amino acids. CDR1 is SNHLY and CDR2 is FYNNEI in the germline V gene. The V gene lost 6 bases and the J gene lost 0 bases, with 17 bases spanning the gap. The CDR3 loop is CASRIPGSGANYGYTF. CDR3 sequence (DNA): TGTGCCAGCAGGATACCCGGTTCGGGGGCTAACTATGGCTACACCTTC.

This clone came up once. This sequence joins TRBV2 and TRBJ2-7; 11 positions match TRBD2. Trimming at V came to 11 bases and at J to 7 bases, leaving 13 bases not matched to a gene. CDR1 is SNHLY, CDR2 FYNNEI, per germline. The CDR3 is 14 residues long. CDR3 in DNA: TGTGCCTCCCGGGTGACTAGCGGGGTTGAAGAGCAGTACTTC. Translation gives CASRVTSGVEEQYF.

There are many counts of this clone. At one end the junction does not follow the germline gene, possibly because of a read error. V and J are TRBV7-7 and TRBJ2-2; D is uncertain. Germline CDR1 is SSHAT and CDR2 is FNYEAQ (reference sequence). The CDR3 runs to 14 residues. The chain's CDR3 is CASSAGEFGGELFF. DNA for the CDR3: TGTGCTAGCAGCGCAGGAGAATTCGGCGGGGAGCTGTTTTTT. Using reference TRBV7-7 and TRBJ2-2 for the parts outside the CDR3, the full variable domain is GAGVSQSPRYKVTKRGQDVTLRCDPISSHATLYWYQQALGQGPEFLTYFNYEAQPDKSGLPSDRFSAERPEGSISTLTIQRTEQRDSAMYRCASSAGEFGGELFFGEGSRLTVL.

The rearrangement links TRBV6-5 to TRBJ2-7; D possibly uses TRBD1 or TRBD2 (5 bases each). V lost 10 bases to trimming and J lost 0 bases, with 10 bases between them. This CDR3 is 12 amino acids long. Germline V CDR1 and CDR2: MNHEY, SVGAGI. CDR3: CATRGYSYEQYF. The CDR3 DNA is TGTGCCACCCGGGGCTACTCCTACGAGCAGTACTTC.

The genes are TRBV27 and TRBJ2-7; D uncertain. V lost 7 bases and J 5 bases, leaving 15 bases between the germline ends. The CDR3 runs 13 residues. The V gene's germline CDR1 is MNHEY and CDR2 SMNVEV (reference sequence). CDR3 coding DNA: TGTGCCAGCAAGCGTCATGAGGAAGACGAGCAGTACTTC. Translation gives CASKRHEEDEQYF.

The rearrangement joins TRBV10-2 to TRBJ2-3; the match to TRBD2 covers 9 bases. V lost 2 bases and J lost 0; bases outside the gene matches: 3. Germline CDR1 is WSHSY and CDR2 is SAAADI. This CDR3 has 16 amino acids. CDR3: CASSELAGTSTDTQYF. The CDR3 DNA follows: TGCGCCAGCAGTGAGCTAGCGGGAACAAGCACAGATACGCAGTATTTT.

This chain links TRBV7-9 with TRBJ2-1, with TRBD2 matching over 9 bases. The CDR3 sequence is 16 residues long. V trimming: 3 bases; J trimming: 8 bases; junction bases outside the gene matches: 11. The V gene's germline CDR1 is SEHNR and CDR2 FQNEAQ (reference sequence). The CDR3 protein is CASSFLPGLAGDEQFF. CDR3 bases: TGTGCCAGCAGCTTCCTACCGGGACTAGCTGGGGATGAGCAGTTCTTC.

The chain is built from TRBV18 and TRBJ2-7, with 8 nucleotides matching TRBD1. The germline gives CDR1 KGHSH, CDR2 LQKENI. CDR3 length: 14 residues. The V and J ends lost 3 bases and 7 bases, in that order; junction bases with no gene match: 8. The CDR3 nucleotides are TGTGCCAGCTCACCCTCAGGACAGGGTGGTGAGCAGTACTTC. Translated: CASSPSGQGGEQYF.

This rearrangement joins TRBV27 to TRBJ2-5; D is tentatively TRBD1 or TRBD2 (5 bases each). Looked up from germline, CDR1 is MNHEY and CDR2 is SMNVEV (reference sequence). V lost 5 bases, J lost 2 bases, and 18 bases lay in between. CDR3 length: 16 amino acids. CDR3: CASSSLGTAVQETQYF. CDR3 nucleotides: TGTGCCAGCAGTAGCCTGGGGACGGCGGTTCAAGAGACCCAGTACTTC.

The chain combines TRBV2 with TRBJ2-1, with D maybe TRBD1 (6 bases). Germline V gene lookup returns CDR1 SNHLY and CDR2 FYNNEI. The CDR3 loop spans 17 amino acids. V lost 5 bases to trimming and J lost 6 bases, with 23 bases between them. This chain's CDR3 is CASSTPVGQGTVNEQFF. The CDR3 nucleotides are TGTGCCAGCAGTACGCCTGTAGGGCAGGGGACGGTCAATGAGCAGTTCTTC. Supplemented by reference TRBV2 and TRBJ2-1, the full variable domain reads EPEVTQTPSHQVTQMGQEVILRCVPISNHLYFYWYRQILGQKVEFLVSFYNNEISEKSEIFDDQFSVERPDGSNFTLKIRSTKLEDSAMYFCASSTPVGQGTVNEQFFGPGTRLTVL.

As regards this clone: An end of the junction does not agree with germline; a read error may underlie this. V is TRBV28 and J is TRBJ2-7; D gene ambiguous. The CDR3 is 14 amino acids. Germline V gene sequence: CDR1 MDHEN, CDR2 SYDVKM. The CDR3 DNA sequence: TGTGCCAGCAGTTTAGGTCGGCCTTCCTTCGAGCAGTACTTC. It yields the protein CASSLGRPSFEQYF.

The chain combines TRBV5-1 with TRBJ2-1; D possibly matches TRBD1 or TRBD2 (5 bases each). V lost 5 bases and J 2 bases, leaving 17 bases between the germline ends. Germline V gives CDR1 SGHRS, CDR2 YFSETQ. The CDR3 runs to 16 residues. CDR3 coding DNA: TGCGCCAGCAGGCTGGTGGGGCCGGGGACCTACAATGAGCAGTTCTTC. Amino acid sequence: CASRLVGPGTYNEQFF.

The rearrangement links TRBV1 to TRBJ2-5; the table names TRBD2, a call not compared with the DNA. TRBV1 is recorded as a pseudogene. This CDR3 has 16 amino acids. This chain's CDR3 is CTSSPGLAGQQETQYF. The CDR3, as DNA: TGCACCAGCAGCCCCGGACTAGCGGGACAGCAAGAGACCCAGTACTTC.